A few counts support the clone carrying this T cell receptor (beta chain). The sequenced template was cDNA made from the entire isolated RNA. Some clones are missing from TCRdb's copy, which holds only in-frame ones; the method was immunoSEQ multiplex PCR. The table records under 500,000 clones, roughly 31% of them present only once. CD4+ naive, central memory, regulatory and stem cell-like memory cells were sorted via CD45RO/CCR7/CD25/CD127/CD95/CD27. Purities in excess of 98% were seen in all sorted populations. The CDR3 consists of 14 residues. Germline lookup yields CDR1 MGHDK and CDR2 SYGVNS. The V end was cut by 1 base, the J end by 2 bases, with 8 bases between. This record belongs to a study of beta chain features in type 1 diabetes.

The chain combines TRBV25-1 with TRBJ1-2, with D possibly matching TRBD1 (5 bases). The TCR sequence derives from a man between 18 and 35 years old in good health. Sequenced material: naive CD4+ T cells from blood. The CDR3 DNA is TGTGCCAGCAGTGAATTTGGGGGAAACTATGGCTACACCTTC. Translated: CASSEFGGNYGYTF.